One T cell receptor (beta chain) is described in this entry. These data come from a study of blood T cell repertoires in COVID-19. Background on the study: The United States, Italy and Spain supplied acute and convalescent COVID-19 samples. Nucleic acid was either cDNA or gDNA, and it came from T cells, B-cell-depleted T cells, or PBMCs.

Per the authors' pipeline: Using reference gene primer amplification, nucleated cell counts were estimated. The protocol was immunoSEQ multiplex PCR, while the TCRdb copy is restricted to in-frame clones and leaves out a portion. V and J calls and clone size come straight from that table; D and trimming were deduced from the DNA. Of 35,000 to 50,000 clones in the sample, around 82% were seen once. V lost 2 bases to trimming and J lost 2 bases; unmatched junction nucleotides: 5. The CDR3 contains 15 residues. Germline V gene sequence: CDR1 SGHTA, CDR2 FQGNSA. This sequence was found in a human donor in a cohort sampled during active COVID-19. Sequencing used peripheral blood. The chain uses TRBV7-2 and TRBJ2-7, with 8 bases lining up with TRBD2. The CDR3 DNA reads TGTGCCAGCAGCTTAATGGCGCGGGGGGCCTACGAGCAGTACTTC. This sequence encodes CASSLMARGAYEQYF.